Given below is one TCR beta chain in context. The sample comes from a study of blood T cell repertoires in COVID-19. Study-level information: Samples taken during acute and convalescent COVID-19 were collected in the United States, Italy and Spain. PBMCs, B-cell-depleted T cells, or T cells provided the cDNA or gDNA that made up the material.

V lost 3 bases to trimming and J lost 0 bases, with 14 bases between them. CDR1 is KGHSH and CDR2 is LQKENI in the germline V gene. The CDR3 extends over 16 amino acids. Under the authors' procedure: Estimated nucleated cell counts came from reference gene primer amplification. The method was immunoSEQ multiplex PCR; TCRdb's version includes in-frame clones alone and lacks a portion of them. That table furnishes V, J and clone size, whereas the DNA furnished D and trimming. The table shows around 71,000 clones, with approximately 85% occurring only once. Sequenced input: peripheral blood. This TCR derives from an elderly man with acute or convalescent COVID-19. The V gene is TRBV18, the J gene TRBJ1-2; maybe TRBD1 (6 bases). CDR3 nucleotide sequence: TGTGCCAGCTCACCCTTCGTGGACAGAGCTAACTATGGCTACACCTTC. It is translated as CASSPFVDRANYGYTF.